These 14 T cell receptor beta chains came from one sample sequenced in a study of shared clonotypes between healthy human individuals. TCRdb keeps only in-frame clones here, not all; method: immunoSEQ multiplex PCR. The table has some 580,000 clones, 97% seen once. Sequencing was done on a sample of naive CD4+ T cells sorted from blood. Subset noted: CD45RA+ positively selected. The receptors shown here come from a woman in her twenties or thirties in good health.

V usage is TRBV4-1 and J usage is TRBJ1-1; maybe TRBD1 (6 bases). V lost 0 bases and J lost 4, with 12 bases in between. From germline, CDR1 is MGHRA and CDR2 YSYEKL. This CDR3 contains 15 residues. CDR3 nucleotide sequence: TGCGCCAGCAGCCAAGATTGGGGGGCGAGCACTGAAGCTTTCTTT. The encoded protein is CASSQDWGASTEAFF.

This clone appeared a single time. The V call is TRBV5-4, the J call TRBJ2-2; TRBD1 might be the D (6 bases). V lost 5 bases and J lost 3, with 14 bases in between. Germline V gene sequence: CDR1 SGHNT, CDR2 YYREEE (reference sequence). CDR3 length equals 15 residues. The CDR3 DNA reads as TGTGCCAGCAGTTCCGACAGGCCCTACACCGGGGAGCTGTTTTTT. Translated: CASSSDRPYTGELFF.

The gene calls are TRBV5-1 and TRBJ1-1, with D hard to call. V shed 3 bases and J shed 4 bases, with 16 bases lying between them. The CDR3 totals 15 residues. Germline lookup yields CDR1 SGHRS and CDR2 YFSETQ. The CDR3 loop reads CASSSTIPPGTEAFF. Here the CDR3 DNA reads TGCGCCAGCAGCTCGACCATTCCCCCGGGCACTGAAGCTTTCTTT.

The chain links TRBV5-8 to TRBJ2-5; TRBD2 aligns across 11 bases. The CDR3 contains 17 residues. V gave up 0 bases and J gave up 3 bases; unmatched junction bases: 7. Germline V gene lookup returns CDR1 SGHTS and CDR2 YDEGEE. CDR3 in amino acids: CASSLALTSGSKETQYF. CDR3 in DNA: TGTGCCAGCAGCTTGGCCTTAACTAGCGGGAGCAAAGAGACCCAGTACTTC. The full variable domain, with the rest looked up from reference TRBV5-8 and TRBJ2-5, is EAGVTQSPTHLIKTRGQQATLRCSPISGHTSVYWYQQALGLGLQFLLWYDEGEERNRGNFPPRFSGRQFPNYSSELNVNALELEDSALYLCASSLALTSGSKETQYFGPGTRLLVL.

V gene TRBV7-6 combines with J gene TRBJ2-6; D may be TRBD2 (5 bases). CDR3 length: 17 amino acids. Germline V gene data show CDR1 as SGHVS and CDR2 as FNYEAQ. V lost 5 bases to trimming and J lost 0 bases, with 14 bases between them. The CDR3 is CASSAQSGVSGANVLTF. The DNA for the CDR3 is TGTGCCAGCAGCGCACAAAGCGGAGTCTCTGGGGCCAACGTCCTGACTTTC.

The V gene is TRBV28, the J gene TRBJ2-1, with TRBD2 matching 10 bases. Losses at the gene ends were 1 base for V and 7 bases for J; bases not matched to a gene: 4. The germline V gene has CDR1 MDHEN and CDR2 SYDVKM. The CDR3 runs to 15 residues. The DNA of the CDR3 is TGTGCCAGCAGTTTATCAGCGGGAGGGATTAATGAGCAGTTCTTC. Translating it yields CASSLSAGGINEQFF.

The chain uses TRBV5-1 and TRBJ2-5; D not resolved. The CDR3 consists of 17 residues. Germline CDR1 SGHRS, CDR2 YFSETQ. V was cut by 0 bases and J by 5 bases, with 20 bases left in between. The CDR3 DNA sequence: TGCGCCAGCAGCTTGGCATTAGGTACACTTCAGAGGGAGACCCAGTACTTC. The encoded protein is CASSLALGTLQRETQYF.

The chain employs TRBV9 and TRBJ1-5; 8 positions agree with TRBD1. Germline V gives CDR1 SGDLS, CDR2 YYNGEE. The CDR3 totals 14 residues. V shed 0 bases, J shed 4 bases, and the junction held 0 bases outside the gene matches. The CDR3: CASSVGTGNQPQHF. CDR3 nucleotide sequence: TGTGCCAGCAGCGTAGGGACAGGGAATCAGCCCCAGCATTTT.

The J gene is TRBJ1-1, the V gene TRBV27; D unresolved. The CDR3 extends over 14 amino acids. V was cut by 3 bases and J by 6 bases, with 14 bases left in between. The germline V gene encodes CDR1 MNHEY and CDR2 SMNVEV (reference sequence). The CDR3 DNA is TGTGCCAGCAGTTTCAGACCCGGCCTAGCTGAAGCTTTCTTT. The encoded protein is CASSFRPGLAEAFF.

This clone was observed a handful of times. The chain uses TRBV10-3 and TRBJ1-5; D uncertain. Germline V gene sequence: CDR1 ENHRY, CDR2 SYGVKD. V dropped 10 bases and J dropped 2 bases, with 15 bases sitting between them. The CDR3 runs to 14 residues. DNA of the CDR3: TGTGCCACCGCCCGCGAGGGAGGCAATCAGCCCCAGCATTTT. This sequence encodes CATAREGGNQPQHF.

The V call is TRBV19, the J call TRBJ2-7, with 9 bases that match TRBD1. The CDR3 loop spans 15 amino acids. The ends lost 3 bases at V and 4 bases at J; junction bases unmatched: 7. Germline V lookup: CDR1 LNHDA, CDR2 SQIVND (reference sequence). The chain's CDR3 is CASSILPTGGYEQYF. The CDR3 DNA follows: TGTGCCAGTAGTATTCTTCCGACAGGGGGGTACGAGCAGTACTTC.

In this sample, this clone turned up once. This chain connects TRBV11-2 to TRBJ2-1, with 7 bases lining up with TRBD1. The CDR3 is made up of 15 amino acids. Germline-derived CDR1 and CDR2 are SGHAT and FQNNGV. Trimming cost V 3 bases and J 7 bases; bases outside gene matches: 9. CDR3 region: CASSFFTGVMNEQFF. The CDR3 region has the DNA TGTGCCAGCAGCTTTTTCACAGGGGTTATGAATGAGCAGTTCTTC.

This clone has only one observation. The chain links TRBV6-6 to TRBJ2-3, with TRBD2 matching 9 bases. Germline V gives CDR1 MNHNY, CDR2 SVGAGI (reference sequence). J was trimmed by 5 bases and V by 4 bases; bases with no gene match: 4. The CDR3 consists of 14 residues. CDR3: CASSSTTSGDTQYF. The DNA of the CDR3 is TGTGCCAGCAGTTCCACGACTAGCGGAGATACGCAGTATTTT.

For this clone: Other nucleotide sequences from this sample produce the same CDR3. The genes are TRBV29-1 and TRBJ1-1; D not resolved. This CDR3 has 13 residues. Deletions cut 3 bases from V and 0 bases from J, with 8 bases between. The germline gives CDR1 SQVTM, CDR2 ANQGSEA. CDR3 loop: CSVETRMNTEAFF. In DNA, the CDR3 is TGCAGCGTTGAGACCCGGATGAACACTGAAGCTTTCTTT.